The 21 T cell receptor beta chains given below trace back to one sample, sequenced in a study of blood T cell repertoires in COVID-19. Sequencing was performed with immunoSEQ multiplex PCR; in TCRdb, only in-frame clones are kept and a portion is missing. There are hundreds of thousands of clones in the sample; roughly 92% occur only once, and over 0.75% lies in the top ten. The sequenced material came from peripheral blood. The receptors derive from a man in his fifties or sixties with COVID-19, enrolled during active disease.

The J gene is TRBJ1-5, the V gene TRBV28, with 8 bases that match TRBD1. V lost 2 bases to trimming and J lost 4 bases; unmatched junction nucleotides: 4. The CDR3 is 15 amino acids. Germline V gene data show CDR1 as MDHEN and CDR2 as SYDVKM. Here the CDR3 DNA reads TGTGCCAGCAGTTTACCGGGACAGGCAAATCAGCCCCAGCATTTT. It encodes CASSLPGQANQPQHF.

The chain has TRBV19 and TRBJ1-2; 12 bases match TRBD1. With 3 bases clipped from V and 10 bases from J, the junction kept 6 bases outside the gene matches. This CDR3 region has 14 residues. Germline CDR1 LNHDA, CDR2 SQIVND (reference sequence). In nucleotides, the CDR3 is TGTGCCAGTAGTATGATAGGGACAGGGGGCGTCTACACCTTC. This gives the protein CASSMIGTGGVYTF.

V is TRBV6-4 and J is TRBJ1-1, with D maybe TRBD1 (5 bases). CDR3 length equals 13 residues. CDR1 is MRHNA and CDR2 is SNTAGT in the germline V gene. V lost 5 bases and J lost 1, with 8 bases in between. In DNA, the CDR3 is TGTGCCAGCAGTACCGACAGGAACACTGAAGCTTTCTTT. It is translated as CASSTDRNTEAFF.

The count of this clone is one. J is TRBJ2-1 and V is TRBV7-3; D might be TRBD1 (6 bases). This CDR3 spans 16 amino acids. Germline V lookup: CDR1 SGHTA, CDR2 FQGTGA. Trimming shortened V by 2 bases and J by 12 bases, and 23 bases separated the two germline ends. CDR3 nucleotides: TGTGCCAGCAGCTTAGACCCGGGGACAATGGGTCATTCGCAGTTCTTC. Translation gives CASSLDPGTMGHSQFF.

The CDR3, as DNA: TGTGCCAGTAGTCCTGGGGGGTTCACAGATACGCAGTATTTT. It is translated as CASSPGGFTDTQYF. The V call is TRBV19, the J call TRBJ2-3; D perhaps matches TRBD2 (6 bases). The CDR3 runs 14 residues. Deletions cut 5 bases from V and 2 bases from J, with 11 bases between. Germline V gene data show CDR1 as LNHDA and CDR2 as SQIVND (reference sequence). The full variable domain, in which reference TRBV19 and TRBJ2-3 provide the parts outside the CDR3, is DGGITQSPKYLFRKEGQNVTLSCEQNLNHDAMYWYRQDPGQGLRLIYYSQIVNDFQKGDIAEGYSVSREKKESFPLTVTSAQKNPTAFYLCASSPGGFTDTQYFGPGTRLTVL.

This chain links TRBV18 with TRBJ1-1; a weak D match, TRBD1 (5 bases). The germline V gene encodes CDR1 KGHSH and CDR2 LQKENI. V lost 0 bases and J 4 bases, leaving 9 bases between the germline ends. CDR3 length: 14 residues. The CDR3 loop is CASSPPRQGTEAFF. The CDR3 DNA sequence: TGTGCCAGCTCACCACCGAGGCAGGGCACTGAAGCTTTCTTT.

The rearrangement joins TRBV5-1 to TRBJ1-2; 12 bases map to TRBD1. The CDR3 runs to 14 residues. J lost 6 bases, V lost 5 bases, and 5 bases had no gene match. Per germline, CDR1 SGHRS and CDR2 YFSETQ. DNA for the CDR3: TGCGCCAGCAGTCGGGACAGGGGGCCCGATGGCTACACCTTC. It is translated as CASSRDRGPDGYTF.

Only one count was recorded for this clone. The V call is TRBV28, the J call TRBJ1-5, with D unclear. This CDR3 is 17 amino acids long. Germline V gene sequence: CDR1 MDHEN, CDR2 SYDVKM. V lost 0 bases and J 3 bases, leaving 15 bases between the germline ends. CDR3 sequence: CASSLWGEGSDNQPQHF. For the CDR3, the DNA is TGTGCCAGCAGTTTATGGGGCGAGGGCAGCGACAATCAGCCCCAGCATTTT.

V gene TRBV5-1 combines with J gene TRBJ2-4; 8 bases line up with TRBD1. The CDR3 extends over 17 amino acids. Germline CDR1 reads SGHRS; CDR2 reads YFSETQ. Trimming cost V 3 bases and J 6 bases; bases outside gene matches: 14. CDR3 loop: CASSYRAGQGARNIQYF. CDR3 nucleotide sequence: TGCGCCAGCAGCTACCGAGCCGGACAGGGAGCCCGAAACATTCAGTACTTC.

The genes are TRBV5-1 and TRBJ2-1, with D maybe TRBD2 (5 bases). This CDR3 is built from 14 residues. Per the germline V gene, CDR1 is SGHRS and CDR2 is YFSETQ. The V and J ends lost 0 bases and 4 bases respectively, with 8 bases between them. As DNA, the CDR3 is TGCGCCAGCAGCTTGGGAGCGGATTACAATGAGCAGTTCTTC. Protein product: CASSLGADYNEQFF.

The CDR3 protein is CASTTGTNYGYTF. The CDR3 DNA follows: TGTGCCAGCACGACAGGGACTAACTATGGCTACACCTTC. This chain uses TRBV6-5 with TRBJ1-2; 7 nucleotides match TRBD1. The CDR3 contains 13 residues. The V and J ends lost 7 bases and 0 bases, in that order; junction bases with no gene match: 2. The germline gives CDR1 MNHEY, CDR2 SVGAGI.

The chain joins TRBV5-4 to TRBJ2-1, with 10 bases fitting TRBD2. Germline V gene sequence: CDR1 SGHNT, CDR2 YYREEE (reference sequence). The CDR3 runs 15 residues. Trimming took 2 bases from V and 5 from J; bases not matched to a gene: 4. The CDR3 sequence is CASSLRTSGHNEQFF. The CDR3 region has the DNA TGTGCCAGCAGCTTAAGGACTAGCGGCCACAATGAGCAGTTCTTC.

V usage is TRBV28 and J usage is TRBJ1-6, with TRBD1 as a possible D gene (6 bases). The CDR3 sequence is 14 residues long. Germline V gene data show CDR1 as MDHEN and CDR2 as SYDVKM. Trimming cost V 0 bases and J 9 bases, with 9 bases left between them. In nucleotides, the CDR3 is TGTGCCAGCAGTTTATGGGGGGCCGGTTCACCCCTCCACTTT. It encodes CASSLWGAGSPLHF. The variable domain in full, with the rest retrieved from reference TRBV28 and TRBJ1-6, is DVKVTQSSRYLVKRTGEKVFLECVQDMDHENMFWYRQDPGLGLRLIYFSYDVKMKEKGDIPEGYSVSREKKERFSLILESASTNQTSMYLCASSLWGAGSPLHFGNGTRLTVT.

The chain couples TRBV5-4 to TRBJ1-2, with a tentative D call TRBD1 (5 bases). V lost 0 bases to trimming and J lost 1 base, with 10 bases between them. The CDR3 is made up of 15 amino acids. In germline, CDR1 is SGHNT, CDR2 YYREEE (reference sequence). In DNA, the CDR3 is TGTGCCAGCAGCTTGGGGGGGGAGTATAACTATGGCTACACCTTC. It is translated as CASSLGGEYNYGYTF.

This sequence joins TRBV27 and TRBJ1-2, with 9 bases aligning to TRBD1. V lost 5 bases and J lost 2; bases outside the gene matches: 12. The CDR3 covers 17 residues. CDR1 and CDR2 from the germline V gene are MNHEY and SMNVEV (reference sequence). The CDR3: CASSQSNDRGENYGYTF. In DNA form, the CDR3 reads TGTGCCAGCAGTCAATCAAACGACAGGGGGGAAAACTATGGCTACACCTTC.

The genes are TRBV2 and TRBJ2-1; tentative D call: TRBD2 (5 bases). The germline V and J ends were trimmed by 2 bases and 9 bases, with 17 bases remaining between them. In germline, CDR1 is SNHLY, CDR2 FYNNEI. The CDR3 runs 15 residues. The CDR3 nucleotides are TGTGCCAGCAGTGAAAACGCGGGTCGCTACGCTGAGCAGTTCTTC. Its protein product is CASSENAGRYAEQFF.

DNA for the CDR3: TGTGCCAGCAGCCCTCTAGGCGGGAGGGCCGTCGAGCAGTACTTC. Protein: CASSPLGGRAVEQYF. The J gene is TRBJ2-7, the V gene TRBV3-1 (or the pseudogene TRBV3-2); TRBD2 matches 9 bases. Germline loops: CDR1 LGHDT, CDR2 YNNKEL (reference sequence). CDR3 length: 15 amino acids. Trimming at V came to 4 bases and at J to 6 bases, leaving 10 bases not matched to a gene.

The chain is built from TRBV30 and TRBJ1-3; no firm D call. V was cut by 0 bases and J by 4 bases, with 4 bases left in between. The CDR3 contains 12 residues. CDR1 and CDR2 from the germline V gene are GTSNPN and SVGIG (reference sequence). DNA of the CDR3: TGTGCCTGGAGTGTACTGGGAAACACCATATATTTT. Its protein is CAWSVLGNTIYF.

The chain combines TRBV18 with TRBJ1-4; 8 positions agree with TRBD1. V was pared by 2 bases and J by 7 bases, with 9 bases of the junction left unmatched. CDR1 is KGHSH and CDR2 is LQKENI in the germline V gene. The CDR3 loop spans 16 amino acids. CDR3 in DNA: TGTGCCAGCTCACCAAAGGAAGTGCAGGGGGCTGAAAAACTGTTTTTT. Residues: CASSPKEVQGAEKLFF.

This sequence joins TRBV19 and TRBJ1-3; maybe TRBD1 (5 bases). CDR1 is LNHDA and CDR2 is SQIVND in the germline V gene (reference sequence). Trimming removed 6 bases from V and 0 bases from J, with 12 bases in between. This CDR3 has 15 residues. The chain's CDR3 is CASRTTTGSGNTIYF. The CDR3, as DNA: TGTGCCAGTAGAACTACCACAGGCTCTGGAAACACCATATATTTT.

The rearrangement uses TRBV7-2 and TRBJ2-7; TRBD1 aligns across 7 bases. In germline, CDR1 is SGHTA, CDR2 FQGNSA. Losses at the gene ends were 5 bases for V and 6 bases for J; bases not matched to a gene: 10. This CDR3 spans 14 amino acids. The CDR3 protein is CASSLHRGSSEQYF. CDR3 DNA: TGTGCCAGCAGCCTTCACAGGGGTAGTAGCGAGCAGTACTTC.